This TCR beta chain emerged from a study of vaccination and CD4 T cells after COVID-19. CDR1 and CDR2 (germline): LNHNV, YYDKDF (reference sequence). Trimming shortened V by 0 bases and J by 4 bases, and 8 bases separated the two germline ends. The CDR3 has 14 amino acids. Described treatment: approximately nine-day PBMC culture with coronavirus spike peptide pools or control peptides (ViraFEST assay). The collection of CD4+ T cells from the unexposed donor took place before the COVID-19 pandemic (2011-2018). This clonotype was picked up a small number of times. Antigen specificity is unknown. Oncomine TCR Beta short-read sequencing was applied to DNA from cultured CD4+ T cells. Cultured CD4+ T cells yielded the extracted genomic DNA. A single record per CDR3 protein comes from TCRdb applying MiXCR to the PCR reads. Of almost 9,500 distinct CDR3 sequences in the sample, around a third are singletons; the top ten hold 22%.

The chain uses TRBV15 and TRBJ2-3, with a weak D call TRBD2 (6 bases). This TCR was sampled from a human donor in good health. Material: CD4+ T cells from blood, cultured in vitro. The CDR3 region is CATSRDAGSDTQYF. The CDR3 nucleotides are TGTGCCACCAGCAGAGATGCGGGGTCAGATACGCAGTATTTT.